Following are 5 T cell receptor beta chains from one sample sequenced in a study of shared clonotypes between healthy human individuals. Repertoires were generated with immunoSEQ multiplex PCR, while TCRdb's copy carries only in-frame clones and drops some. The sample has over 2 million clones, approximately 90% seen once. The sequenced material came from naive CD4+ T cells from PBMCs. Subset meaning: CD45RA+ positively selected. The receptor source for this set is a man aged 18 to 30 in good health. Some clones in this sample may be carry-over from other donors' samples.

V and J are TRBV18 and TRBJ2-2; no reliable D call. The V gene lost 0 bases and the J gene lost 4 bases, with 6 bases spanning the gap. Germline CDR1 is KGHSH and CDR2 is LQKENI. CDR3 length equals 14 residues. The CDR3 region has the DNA TGTGCCAGCTCACCACCGACAACCACCGGGGAGCTGTTTTTT. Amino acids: CASSPPTTTGELFF.

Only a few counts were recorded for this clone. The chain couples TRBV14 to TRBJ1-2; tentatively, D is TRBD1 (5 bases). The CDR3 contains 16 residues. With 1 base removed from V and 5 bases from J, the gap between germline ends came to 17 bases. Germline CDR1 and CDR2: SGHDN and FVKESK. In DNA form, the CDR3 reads TGTGCCAGCAGCCAAGTTTCGGGGCCCGCACCTTATGGCTACACCTTC. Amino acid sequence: CASSQVSGPAPYGYTF.

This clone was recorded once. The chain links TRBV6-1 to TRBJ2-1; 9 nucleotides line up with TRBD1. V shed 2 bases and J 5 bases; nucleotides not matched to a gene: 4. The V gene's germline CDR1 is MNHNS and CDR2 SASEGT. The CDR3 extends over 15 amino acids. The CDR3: CASSEHGQGNNEQFF. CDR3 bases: TGTGCCAGCAGTGAACATGGACAGGGGAACAATGAGCAGTTCTTC.

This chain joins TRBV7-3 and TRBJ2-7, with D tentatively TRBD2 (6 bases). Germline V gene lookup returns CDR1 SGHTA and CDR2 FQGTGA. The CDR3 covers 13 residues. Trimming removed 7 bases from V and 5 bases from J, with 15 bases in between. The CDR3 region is CASTPSGGNEQYF. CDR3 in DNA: TGTGCCAGCACCCCCTCCGGGGGTAACGAGCAGTACTTC.

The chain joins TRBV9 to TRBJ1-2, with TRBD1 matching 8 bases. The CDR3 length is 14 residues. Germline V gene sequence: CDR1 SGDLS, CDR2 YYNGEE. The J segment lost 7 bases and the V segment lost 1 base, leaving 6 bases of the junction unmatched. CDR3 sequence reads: CASSVWQGAVGYTF. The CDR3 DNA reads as TGTGCCAGCAGCGTATGGCAGGGGGCAGTTGGCTACACCTTC.